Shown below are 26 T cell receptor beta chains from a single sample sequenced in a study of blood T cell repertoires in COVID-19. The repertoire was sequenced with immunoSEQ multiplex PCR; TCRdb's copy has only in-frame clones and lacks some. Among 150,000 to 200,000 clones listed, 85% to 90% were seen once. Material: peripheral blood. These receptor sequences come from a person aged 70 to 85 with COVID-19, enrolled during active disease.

CDR3 sequence reads: CASSTQGSQHEQYF. The CDR3 DNA follows: TGTGCCAGTAGTACACAGGGGAGTCAGCACGAGCAGTACTTC. The J gene is TRBJ2-7, the V gene TRBV19; 7 bases fit TRBD1. V shed 4 bases, J shed 5 bases, and the junction held 8 bases outside the gene matches. The CDR3 runs to 14 residues. Germline V gene data show CDR1 as LNHDA and CDR2 as SQIVND (reference sequence).

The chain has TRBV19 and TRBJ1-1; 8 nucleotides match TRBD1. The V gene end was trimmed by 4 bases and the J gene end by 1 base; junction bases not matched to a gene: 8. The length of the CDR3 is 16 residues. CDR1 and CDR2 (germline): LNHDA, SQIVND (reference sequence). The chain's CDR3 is CASSTSLDRANTEAFF. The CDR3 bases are TGTGCCAGTAGTACCTCCTTGGACAGGGCGAACACTGAAGCTTTCTTT.

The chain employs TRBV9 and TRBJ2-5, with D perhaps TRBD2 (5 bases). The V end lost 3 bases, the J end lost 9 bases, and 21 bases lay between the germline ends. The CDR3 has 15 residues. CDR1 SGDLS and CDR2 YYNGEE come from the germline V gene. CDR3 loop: CASSAFRDREEAQYF. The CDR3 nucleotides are TGTGCCAGCAGCGCTTTCCGGGATAGAGAAGAAGCCCAGTACTTC. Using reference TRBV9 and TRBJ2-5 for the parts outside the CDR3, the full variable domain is DSGVTQTPKHLITATGQRVTLRCSPRSGDLSVYWYQQSLDQGLQFLIQYYNGEERAKGNILERFSAQQFPDLHSELNLSSLELGDSALYFCASSAFRDREEAQYFGPGTRLLVL.

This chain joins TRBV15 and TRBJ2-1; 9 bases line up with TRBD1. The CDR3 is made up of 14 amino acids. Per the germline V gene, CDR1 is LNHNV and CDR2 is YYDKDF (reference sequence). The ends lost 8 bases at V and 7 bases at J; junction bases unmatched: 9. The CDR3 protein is CATQPHRGRNEQFF. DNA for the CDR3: TGTGCCACCCAACCCCACAGGGGGCGAAATGAGCAGTTCTTC.

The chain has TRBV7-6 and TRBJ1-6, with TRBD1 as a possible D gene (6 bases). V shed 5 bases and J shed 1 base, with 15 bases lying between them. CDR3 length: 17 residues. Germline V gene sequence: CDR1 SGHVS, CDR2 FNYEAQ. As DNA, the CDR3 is TGTGCCAGCAGCCCCTCGACAGGAGGATCCTATAATTCACCCCTCCACTTT. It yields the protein CASSPSTGGSYNSPLHF.

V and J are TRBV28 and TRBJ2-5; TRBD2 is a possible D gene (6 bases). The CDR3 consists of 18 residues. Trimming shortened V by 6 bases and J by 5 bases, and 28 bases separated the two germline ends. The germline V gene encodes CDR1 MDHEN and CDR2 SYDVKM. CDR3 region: CASSPNFLKRRARETQYF. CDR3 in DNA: TGTGCCAGCAGCCCAAATTTTTTAAAGAGGAGGGCCAGGGAGACCCAGTACTTC.

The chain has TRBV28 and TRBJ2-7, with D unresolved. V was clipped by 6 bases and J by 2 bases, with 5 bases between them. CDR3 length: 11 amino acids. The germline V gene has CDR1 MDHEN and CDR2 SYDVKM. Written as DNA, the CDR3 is TGTGCCAGCAGCCGTCCCTACGAGCAGTACTTC. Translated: CASSRPYEQYF.

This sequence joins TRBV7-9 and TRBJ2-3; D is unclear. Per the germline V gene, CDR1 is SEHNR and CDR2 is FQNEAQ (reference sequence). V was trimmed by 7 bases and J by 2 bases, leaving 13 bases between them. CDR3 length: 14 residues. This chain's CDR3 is CASTPGLPTDTQYF. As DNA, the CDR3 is TGTGCCAGCACCCCCGGTTTGCCCACAGATACGCAGTATTTT.

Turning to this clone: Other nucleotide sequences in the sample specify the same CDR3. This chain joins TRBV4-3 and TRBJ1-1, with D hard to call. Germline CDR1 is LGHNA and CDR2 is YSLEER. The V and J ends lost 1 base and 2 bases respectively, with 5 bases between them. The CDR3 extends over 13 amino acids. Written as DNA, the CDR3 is TGCGCCAGCAGCCAAGCAGTTAACACTGAAGCTTTCTTT. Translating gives CASSQAVNTEAFF.

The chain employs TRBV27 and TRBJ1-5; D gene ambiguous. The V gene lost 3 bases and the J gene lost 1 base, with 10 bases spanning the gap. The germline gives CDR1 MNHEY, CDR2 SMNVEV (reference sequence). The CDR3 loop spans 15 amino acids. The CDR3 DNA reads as TGTGCCAGCAGTTTGCGGCGATCCAGCAATCAGCCCCAGCATTTT. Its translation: CASSLRRSSNQPQHF.

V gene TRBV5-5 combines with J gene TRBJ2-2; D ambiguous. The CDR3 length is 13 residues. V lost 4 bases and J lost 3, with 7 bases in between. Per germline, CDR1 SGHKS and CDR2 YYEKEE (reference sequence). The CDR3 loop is CASSAIDTGELFF. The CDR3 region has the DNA TGTGCCAGCAGCGCTATTGACACCGGGGAGCTGTTTTTT.

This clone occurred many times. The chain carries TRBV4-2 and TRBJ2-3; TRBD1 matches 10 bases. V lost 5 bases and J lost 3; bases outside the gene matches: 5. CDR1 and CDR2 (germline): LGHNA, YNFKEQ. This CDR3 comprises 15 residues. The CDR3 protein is CASSFGTGDTDTQYF. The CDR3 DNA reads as TGTGCCAGCAGCTTTGGGACAGGGGATACAGATACGCAGTATTTT.

DNA for the CDR3: TGTGCCAGCAACAGTAACACCGGGGAGCTGTTTTTT. It is translated as CASNSNTGELFF. This chain uses TRBV6-4 with TRBJ2-2, with no clear D. The V and J ends lost 7 bases and 2 bases respectively, with 5 bases between them. Looked up from germline, CDR1 is MRHNA and CDR2 is SNTAGT. This CDR3 is 12 amino acids long.

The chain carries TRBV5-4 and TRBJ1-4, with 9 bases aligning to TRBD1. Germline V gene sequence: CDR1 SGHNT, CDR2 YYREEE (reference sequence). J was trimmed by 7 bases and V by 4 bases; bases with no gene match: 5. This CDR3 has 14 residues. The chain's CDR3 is CASSPDRGSEKLFF. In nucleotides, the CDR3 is TGTGCCAGCAGCCCTGACAGGGGGAGTGAAAAACTGTTTTTT.

DNA of the CDR3: TGTGCCAGCAGTTATAAACTGAACTCTGGAAACACCATATATTTT. Encoded protein: CASSYKLNSGNTIYF. This rearrangement joins TRBV6-4 to TRBJ1-3; D not resolved. The CDR3 consists of 15 residues. Germline CDR1 reads MRHNA; CDR2 reads SNTAGT. V was shortened by 5 bases and J by 0 bases, with 11 bases between the two germline ends.

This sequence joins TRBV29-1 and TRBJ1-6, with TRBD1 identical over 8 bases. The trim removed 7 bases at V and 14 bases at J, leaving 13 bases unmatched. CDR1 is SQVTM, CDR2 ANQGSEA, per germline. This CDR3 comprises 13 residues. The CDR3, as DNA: TGCAGCGCCAGCGGGACAGGCTACGAATCCCTCCACTTT. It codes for CSASGTGYESLHF. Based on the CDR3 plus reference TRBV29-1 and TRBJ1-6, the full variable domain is SAVISQKPSRDICQRGTSLTIQCQVDSQVTMMFWYRQQPGQSLTLIATANQGSEATYESGFVIDKFPISRPNLTFSTLTVSNMSPEDSSIYLCSASGTGYESLHFGNGTRLTVT.

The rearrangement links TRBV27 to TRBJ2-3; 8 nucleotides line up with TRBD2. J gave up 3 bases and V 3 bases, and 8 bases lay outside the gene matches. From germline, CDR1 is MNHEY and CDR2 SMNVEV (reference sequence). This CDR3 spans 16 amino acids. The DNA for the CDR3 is TGTGCCAGCAGTTTCAATAGCGGGATGGGTACAGATACGCAGTATTTT. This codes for CASSFNSGMGTDTQYF.

The CDR3 DNA follows: TGTGCCAGCAGTCTCGACAGCAGTTACCAAGAGACCCAGTACTTC. Translated, it gives CASSLDSSYQETQYF. This chain uses TRBV2 with TRBJ2-5; D possibly corresponds to TRBD1 (5 bases). The CDR3 runs 15 residues. The germline CDR1 and CDR2 sequences are SNHLY and FYNNEI. The V gene lost 5 bases and the J gene lost 0 bases, with 13 bases spanning the gap. Looking up the rest from reference TRBV2 and TRBJ2-5 gives the full variable domain: EPEVTQTPSHQVTQMGQEVILRCVPISNHLYFYWYRQILGQKVEFLVSFYNNEISEKSEIFDDQFSVERPDGSNFTLKIRSTKLEDSAMYFCASSLDSSYQETQYFGPGTRLLVL.

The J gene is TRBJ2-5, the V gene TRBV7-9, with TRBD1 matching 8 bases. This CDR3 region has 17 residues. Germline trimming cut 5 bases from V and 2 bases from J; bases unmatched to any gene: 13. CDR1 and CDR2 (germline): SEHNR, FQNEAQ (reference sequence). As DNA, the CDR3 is TGTGCCAGCAGCCCCGGACAGGGCCTTTTGCGTCAAGAGACCCAGTACTTC. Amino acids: CASSPGQGLLRQETQYF. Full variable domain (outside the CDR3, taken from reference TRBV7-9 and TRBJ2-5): DTGVSQNPRHKITKRGQNVTFRCDPISEHNRLYWYRQTLGQGPEFLTYFQNEAQLEKSRLLSDRFSAERPKGSFSTLEIQRTEQGDSAMYLCASSPGQGLLRQETQYFGPGTRLLVL.

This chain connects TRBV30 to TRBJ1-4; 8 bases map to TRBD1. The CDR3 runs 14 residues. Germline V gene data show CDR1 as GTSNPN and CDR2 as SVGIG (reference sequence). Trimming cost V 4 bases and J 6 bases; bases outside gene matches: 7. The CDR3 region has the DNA TGTGCCTGGAAAAGGGCAGGGGGCTATGAAAAACTGTTTTTT. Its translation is CAWKRAGGYEKLFF.

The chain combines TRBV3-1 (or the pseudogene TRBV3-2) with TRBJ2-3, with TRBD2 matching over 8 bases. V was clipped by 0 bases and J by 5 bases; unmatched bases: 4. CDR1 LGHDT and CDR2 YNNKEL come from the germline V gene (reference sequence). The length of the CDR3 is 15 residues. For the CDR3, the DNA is TGTGCCAGCAGCCAAGAAGCGGGAGAAGAAGATACGCAGTATTTT. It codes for CASSQEAGEEDTQYF.

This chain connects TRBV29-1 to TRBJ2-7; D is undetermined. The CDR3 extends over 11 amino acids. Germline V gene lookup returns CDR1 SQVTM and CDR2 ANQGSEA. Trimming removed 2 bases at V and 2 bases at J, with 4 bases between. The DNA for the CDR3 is TGCAGCGTTGAACTAGCCTACGAGCAGTACTTC. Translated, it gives CSVELAYEQYF.

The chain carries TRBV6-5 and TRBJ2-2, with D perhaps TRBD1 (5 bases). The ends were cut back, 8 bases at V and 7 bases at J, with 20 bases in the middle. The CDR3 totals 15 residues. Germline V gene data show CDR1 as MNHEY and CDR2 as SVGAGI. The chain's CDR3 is CASPQQGGVDGELFF. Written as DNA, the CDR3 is TGTGCCAGCCCACAGCAGGGCGGAGTGGACGGGGAGCTGTTTTTT.

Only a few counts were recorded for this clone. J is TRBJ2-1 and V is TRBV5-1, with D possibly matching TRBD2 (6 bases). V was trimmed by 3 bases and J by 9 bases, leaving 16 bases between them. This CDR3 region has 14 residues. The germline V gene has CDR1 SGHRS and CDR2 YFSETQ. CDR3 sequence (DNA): TGCGCCAGCAGCTCTTCCCCGGGGGACGCTGAGCAGTTCTTC. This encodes CASSSSPGDAEQFF.

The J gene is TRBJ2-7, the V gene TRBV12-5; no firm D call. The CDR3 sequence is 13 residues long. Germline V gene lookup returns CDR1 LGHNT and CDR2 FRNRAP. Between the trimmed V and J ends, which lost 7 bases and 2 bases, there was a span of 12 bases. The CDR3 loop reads CASAQDTTYEQYF. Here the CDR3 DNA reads TGTGCTAGTGCCCAAGACACGACCTACGAGCAGTACTTC.

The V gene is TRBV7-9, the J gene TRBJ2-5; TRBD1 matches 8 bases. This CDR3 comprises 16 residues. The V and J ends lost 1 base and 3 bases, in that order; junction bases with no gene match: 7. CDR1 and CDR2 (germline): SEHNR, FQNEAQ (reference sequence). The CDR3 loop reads CASSLGRGLREETQYF. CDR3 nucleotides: TGTGCCAGCAGCTTAGGCAGGGGGCTGAGGGAAGAGACCCAGTACTTC.